A single T cell receptor beta chain is shown here with its context. These data originate in a study of blood T cell repertoires in COVID-19. Cohort assignment relied on participant-reported clinical history. Authors' analysis steps: By means of reference gene primer amplification, nucleated cell counts were estimated. Generated by immunoSEQ multiplex PCR, the TCRdb table keeps only in-frame clones and is missing some. Clone size and the V and J calls come from that table; the DNA yielded D and trimming. The sample records under 300,000 clones, approximately 86% being singletons. Sequencing was carried out using PBMCs or T cells enriched from blood (not recorded which). The TCR sequence derives from a woman in her twenties or thirties who had recovered from COVID-19.

Here the CDR3 DNA reads TGCAGTGCTAGTCCCAGGAACACTGAAGCTTTCTTT. As protein: CSASPRNTEAFF. The chain links TRBV20-1 to TRBJ1-1; D is ambiguous. Germline values: CDR1 DFQATT, CDR2 SNEGSKA (reference sequence). The germline V and J ends were trimmed by 3 bases and 1 base, with 6 bases remaining between them. The length of the CDR3 is 12 residues.